What follows are 32 T cell receptor beta chains derived from one specimen sequenced in a study of identical twins. TCRdb re-analysed the 5' RACE reads in MiXCR, keeping a single row per CDR3 protein. The sample records fewer than 250,000 distinct CDR3 sequences, approximately 7% being singletons. These data also formed part of another study, on yellow fever vaccine responses in identical twins.

The material sequenced was memory (CD45RO+) T cells sorted from blood. The source is a woman younger than 35 in good health.

This clonotype was counted a few times. The V call is TRBV29-1, the J call TRBJ2-1; 7 nucleotides agree with TRBD2. Per the germline V gene, CDR1 is SQVTM and CDR2 is ANQGSEA. J was trimmed by 8 bases and V by 7 bases; bases with no gene match: 8. The CDR3 extends over 12 amino acids. The CDR3, as DNA: TGCAGCGCCATGTCGGGAGGAGATGAGCAGTTCTTC. Encoded protein: CSAMSGGDEQFF.

In its sample, this clonotype was seen a few times. The chain joins TRBV27 to TRBJ2-7, with D maybe TRBD2 (6 bases). V dropped 5 bases and J dropped 2 bases, with 10 bases sitting between them. Per germline, CDR1 MNHEY and CDR2 SMNVEV (reference sequence). The CDR3 loop spans 13 amino acids. In DNA, the CDR3 is TGTGCCAGCAGTAAGGGGACTCCCTACGAGCAGTACTTC. Its protein product is CASSKGTPYEQYF.

This clonotype appeared a few times. The chain is built from TRBV6-4 and TRBJ1-5; 8 positions match TRBD1. This CDR3 is built from 15 residues. Unmatched junction bases numbered 5, after V lost 7 bases and J lost 0 bases. CDR1 is MRHNA and CDR2 is SNTAGT in the germline V gene. CDR3 nucleotides: TGTGCCAGCAACAGGGACAGGCATAGCAATCAGCCCCAGCATTTT. This gives the protein CASNRDRHSNQPQHF.

This clonotype was recorded many times. V is TRBV12-3 or TRBV12-4 and J is TRBJ2-2, with D uncertain. V shed 3 bases and J shed 3 bases, with 8 bases lying between them. The CDR3 contains 14 residues. DNA for the CDR3: TGTGCCAGCAGTTTTGGAAGAGACACCGGGGAGCTGTTTTTT. It translates to CASSFGRDTGELFF.

This clonotype came up many times. This chain links TRBV27 with TRBJ2-3; TRBD1 or TRBD2 may be the D gene (7 bases each). The V gene's germline CDR1 is MNHEY and CDR2 SMNVEV (reference sequence). This CDR3 region has 16 residues. V lost 1 base to trimming and J lost 2 bases, with 13 bases between them. This CDR3 is CASSLLGEGATDTQYF. The CDR3 nucleotides are TGTGCCAGCAGTTTATTGGGGGAGGGGGCCACAGATACGCAGTATTTT.

This clonotype was counted ten times or more. This chain links TRBV28 with TRBJ2-1, with 13 bases lining up with TRBD2. The V gene's germline CDR1 is MDHEN and CDR2 SYDVKM. The CDR3 covers 18 residues. V was clipped by 4 bases and J by 6 bases; unmatched bases: 12. The CDR3 region is CASSSGLAGAPLSNEQFF. CDR3 bases: TGTGCCAGCAGTTCAGGACTAGCGGGGGCACCCTTGAGCAATGAGCAGTTCTTC.

This clonotype was observed at least ten times. The J gene is TRBJ1-1, the V gene TRBV5-4; D may be TRBD1 (5 bases). The V gene's germline CDR1 is SGHNT and CDR2 YYREEE (reference sequence). Trimming took off 6 bases at V and 1 base at J, with 10 bases between the two ends. The CDR3 runs to 13 residues. CDR3 amino acids: CASTYTGNTEAFF. CDR3 in DNA: TGTGCCAGCACCTACACAGGGAACACTGAAGCTTTCTTT.

The chain links TRBV6-1 to TRBJ2-2, with a tentative D call TRBD2 (6 bases). This CDR3 contains 16 residues. V lost 6 bases and J 4 bases, leaving 18 bases between the germline ends. CDR1 and CDR2 from the germline V gene are MNHNS and SASEGT. CDR3 DNA sequence: TGTGCCAGCAGCAGGGACTCCGTCCCTACCACCGGGGAGCTGTTTTTT. Translating it yields CASSRDSVPTTGELFF.

The chain has TRBV14 and TRBJ2-1, with 9 bases matching TRBD2. The trim removed 4 bases at V and 9 bases at J, leaving 13 bases unmatched. CDR1 and CDR2 (germline): SGHDN, FVKESK. The CDR3 covers 16 residues. The CDR3 DNA sequence: TGTGCCAGCAGCCGACCCGGCGGGACTAGCCTCACTGAGCAGTTCTTC. Amino acids: CASSRPGGTSLTEQFF. The whole variable domain, remainder taken from reference TRBV14 and TRBJ2-1, is EAGVTQFPSHSVIEKGQTVTLRCDPISGHDNLYWYRRVMGKEIKFLLHFVKESKQDESGMPNNRFLAERTGGTYSTLKVQPAELEDSGVYFCASSRPGGTSLTEQFFGPGTRLTVL.

This clonotype was counted only a few times. The chain carries TRBV28 and TRBJ2-7; 7 nucleotides align to TRBD2. The CDR3 consists of 14 residues. Germline loops: CDR1 MDHEN, CDR2 SYDVKM. V was pared by 3 bases and J by 6 bases, with 8 bases of the junction left unmatched. CDR3 protein: CASSLVRGRGEQYF. CDR3 nucleotide sequence: TGTGCCAGCAGTTTGGTCCGCGGGAGAGGCGAGCAGTACTTC.

CDR3 nucleotide sequence: TGTGCCAGCAGTGAAGCTTGGGGGACAGGCTCCTACGAGCAGTACTTC. This translates into CASSEAWGTGSYEQYF. This sequence joins TRBV25-1 and TRBJ2-7, with 8 bases that match TRBD1. This CDR3 has 16 amino acids. J was trimmed by 0 bases and V by 2 bases; bases with no gene match: 6. The V gene's germline CDR1 is MGHDK and CDR2 SYGVNS.

The CDR3 DNA is TGCGCCAGCTCTGTCCACACCGGGGAGCTGTTTTTT. Protein sequence: CASSVHTGELFF. This chain links TRBV5-1 with TRBJ2-2; D not certain. CDR1 and CDR2 from the germline V gene are SGHRS and YFSETQ. V shed 7 bases and J shed 3 bases, with 7 bases lying between them. The CDR3 contains 12 residues.

The chain combines TRBV12-3 or TRBV12-4 with TRBJ2-1, with TRBD2 matching over 10 bases. Losses at the gene ends were 11 bases for V and 4 bases for J; bases not matched to a gene: 5. The length of the CDR3 is 13 residues. CDR3 sequence: CASLAGTYNEQFF. CDR3 nucleotide sequence: TGTGCCTCACTAGCGGGAACATACAATGAGCAGTTCTTC.

At least ten counts were recorded for this clonotype. The J gene is TRBJ2-3, the V gene TRBV20-1; D is unclear. With 1 base removed from V and 0 bases from J, the gap between germline ends came to 2 bases. The CDR3 totals 12 residues. Germline-derived CDR1 and CDR2 are DFQATT and SNEGSKA (reference sequence). The CDR3 DNA sequence: TGCAGTGCTAGAGGGAGCACAGATACGCAGTATTTT. This translates into CSARGSTDTQYF.

This clonotype has ten or more counts. The chain is built from TRBV11-2 and TRBJ2-1; 8 bases line up with TRBD1. CDR1 and CDR2 (germline): SGHAT, FQNNGV. J lost 10 bases, V lost 1 base, and 0 bases had no gene match. The CDR3 is made up of 12 amino acids. CDR3 sequence (DNA): TGTGCCAGCAGCTTAGGGGACAGGGAGCAGTTCTTC. Protein product: CASSLGDREQFF.

This clonotype came up many times. The chain couples TRBV28 to TRBJ1-4, with D perhaps TRBD1 (5 bases). V was shortened by 3 bases and J by 1 base, with 15 bases between the two germline ends. There are 17 residues in the CDR3. From germline, CDR1 is MDHEN and CDR2 SYDVKM. DNA of the CDR3: TGTGCCAGCAGTTTGGGAGGGGCTATTGGAACTAATGAAAAACTGTTTTTT. Its translation is CASSLGGAIGTNEKLFF.

This sequence joins TRBV6-5 and TRBJ2-1, with 15 bases that match TRBD2. CDR1 and CDR2 (germline): MNHEY, SVGAGI. The CDR3 is made up of 18 amino acids. The V gene end was trimmed by 4 bases and the J gene end by 7 bases; junction bases not matched to a gene: 11. Written as DNA, the CDR3 is TGTGCCAGCAGTTTCCGGGACAGGACTAGCGGGGGGGCGAATGAGCAGTTCTTC. Translating it yields CASSFRDRTSGGANEQFF.

This clonotype was seen repeatedly, ten times or more. The chain joins TRBV14 to TRBJ1-2, with D hard to call. Germline CDR1 is SGHDN and CDR2 is FVKESK. V was shortened by 1 base and J by 7 bases, with 13 bases between the two germline ends. CDR3 length: 14 amino acids. CDR3 loop: CASSQVGGLVGYTF. The CDR3 bases are TGTGCCAGCAGCCAAGTTGGAGGGTTGGTTGGCTACACCTTC. The full variable domain, rest sourced from reference TRBV14 and TRBJ1-2, is EAGVTQFPSHSVIEKGQTVTLRCDPISGHDNLYWYRRVMGKEIKFLLHFVKESKQDESGMPNNRFLAERTGGTYSTLKVQPAELEDSGVYFCASSQVGGLVGYTFGSGTRLTVV.

This clonotype was picked up a small number of times. The chain is built from TRBV10-3 and TRBJ2-5; 15 nucleotides agree with TRBD2. Germline V CDR1 and CDR2: ENHRY, SYGVKD. This CDR3 is 14 amino acids long. V was pared by 10 bases and J by 2 bases, with 2 bases of the junction left unmatched. DNA of the CDR3: TGTGCCACCGGACTAGCGGGGGGGCAAGAGACCCAGTACTTC. Encoded protein: CATGLAGGQETQYF.

This clonotype was counted at least ten times. This chain connects TRBV20-1 to TRBJ2-7, with D perhaps TRBD2 (6 bases). The CDR3 has 14 residues. V lost 1 base and J 2 bases, leaving 12 bases between the germline ends. Germline V gives CDR1 DFQATT, CDR2 SNEGSKA (reference sequence). The CDR3 bases are TGCAGTGCTAGAGTGGGGGGAGCAGCCTACGAGCAGTACTTC. Translation gives CSARVGGAAYEQYF.

Regarding this clonotype: A single base separates this from a much larger clone, so it may be a read error. The chain employs TRBV7-8 and TRBJ2-1, with 9 nucleotides matching TRBD2. The CDR3 consists of 16 residues. Germline V gives CDR1 SGHVS, CDR2 FQNEAQ. This chain's CDR3 is CASGLGAGGTYNEQFF. DNA for the CDR3: TGTGCCAGCGGCTTGGGAGCGGGGGGAACCTACAATGAGCAGTTCTTC. The whole variable domain, filled in from reference TRBV7-8 and TRBJ2-1, reads GAGVSQSPRYKVAKRGQDVALRCDPISGHVSLFWYQQALGQGPEFLTYFQNEAQLDKSGLPSDRFFAERPEGSVSTLKIQRTQQEDSAVYLCASGLGAGGTYNEQFFGPGTRLTVL.

Only a few counts were recorded for this clonotype. V gene TRBV6-2 or TRBV6-3 combines with J gene TRBJ2-1, with TRBD1 matching 9 bases. V shed 2 bases, J shed 6 bases, and the junction held 14 bases outside the gene matches. This CDR3 has 18 residues. Germline assignment: CDR1 MNHEY and CDR2 SVGEGT. CDR3 sequence reads: CASSYTLRYQDRGNEQFF. The CDR3 region has the DNA TGTGCCAGCAGTTACACCCTCCGTTACCAGGACAGGGGCAATGAGCAGTTCTTC.

The rearrangement joins TRBV11-2 to TRBJ2-1; D is ambiguous. Between the trimmed V and J ends, which lost 1 base and 13 bases, there was a span of 8 bases. This CDR3 has 11 amino acids. The germline gives CDR1 SGHAT, CDR2 FQNNGV. The CDR3 is CASSLGGLQFF. In nucleotides, the CDR3 is TGTGCCAGCAGCTTAGGCGGCCTACAGTTCTTC.

This clonotype was seen at least ten times. The gene calls are TRBV5-1 and TRBJ2-5, with 8 bases fitting TRBD1. CDR1 and CDR2 (germline): SGHRS, YFSETQ. Germline trimming cut 0 bases from V and 1 base from J; bases unmatched to any gene: 17. The CDR3 is 20 amino acids. As DNA, the CDR3 is TGCGCCAGCAGCTTGGTTTATTCAGCGTTTGGAGGGACAGGCCAAGAGACCCAGTACTTC. Translated: CASSLVYSAFGGTGQETQYF.

The chain uses TRBV15 and TRBJ2-1, with a tentative D call TRBD2 (6 bases). V was pared by 3 bases and J by 10 bases, with 16 bases between. The CDR3 covers 14 residues. The germline V gene has CDR1 LNHNV and CDR2 YYDKDF (reference sequence). CDR3 loop: CATSRWGGGEEQFF. The CDR3 DNA follows: TGTGCCACCAGCAGGTGGGGCGGCGGGGAGGAGCAGTTCTTC.

This clonotype was seen a handful of times. V and J are TRBV13 and TRBJ2-5, with TRBD1 identical over 9 bases. The V segment lost 4 bases and the J segment 2 bases; nucleotides outside the gene matches: 2. Germline V gives CDR1 PRHDT, CDR2 FYEKMQ (reference sequence). The CDR3 runs 14 residues. The CDR3 is CASSSDRGQETQYF. The CDR3 DNA is TGTGCCAGCAGCTCGGACAGGGGACAAGAGACCCAGTACTTC.

The sample holds many counts of this clonotype. V and J are TRBV3-1 and TRBJ2-3, with D unclear. This CDR3 is built from 13 residues. The V and J ends lost 1 base and 6 bases respectively, with 8 bases between them. Germline V gene data show CDR1 as LGHDT and CDR2 as YNNKEL (reference sequence). The CDR3 loop reads CASSQVTKDTQYF. In DNA form, the CDR3 reads TGTGCCAGCAGCCAAGTAACAAAGGATACGCAGTATTTT.

This clonotype was seen ten or more times. The chain employs TRBV12-3 or TRBV12-4 and TRBJ2-2; possible D gene TRBD2, 6 bases. The CDR3 is 13 residues long. Trimming removed 7 bases from V and 4 bases from J, with 10 bases in between. As DNA, the CDR3 is TGTGCCAGCACTCCGGGAGCCACCGGGGAGCTGTTTTTT. Protein: CASTPGATGELFF.

Remarks on this clonotype: It may be a read error: a sequence one base away is much more abundant. V usage is TRBV5-1 and J usage is TRBJ2-1; no clear D. This CDR3 has 13 amino acids. The germline gives CDR1 SGHRS, CDR2 YFSETQ. The CDR3 spells CASSSPGVTERFF. CDR3 nucleotides: TGCGCCAGCAGCTCCCCTGGGGTCACTGAGCGGTTCTTC. Supplemented by reference TRBV5-1 and TRBJ2-1, the full variable domain reads KAGVTQTPRYLIKTRGQQVTLSCSPISGHRSVSWYQQTPGQGLQFLFEYFSETQRNKGNFPGRFSGRQFSNSRSEMNVSTLELGDSALYLCASSSPGVTERFFGPGTRLTVL.

This clonotype appeared a few times. The rearrangement uses TRBV7-2 and TRBJ2-7; perhaps TRBD1 as D (6 bases). Looked up from germline, CDR1 is SGHTA and CDR2 is FQGNSA. V lost 0 bases and J 6 bases, leaving 12 bases between the germline ends. There are 14 residues in the CDR3. The CDR3 DNA sequence: TGTGCCAGCAGCTTAGCACCCAGGGGCTTCGAGCAGTACGTC. Protein: CASSLAPRGFEQYV.

V and J are TRBV11-2 and TRBJ2-4, with D maybe TRBD1 (5 bases). V lost 5 bases and J 8 bases, leaving 16 bases between the germline ends. The V gene's germline CDR1 is SGHAT and CDR2 FQNNGV. The CDR3 consists of 14 residues. The CDR3 here is CASSKPQGVDIQYF. DNA of the CDR3: TGTGCCAGCAGCAAACCGCAGGGCGTAGACATTCAGTACTTC.

This clonotype has a count of ten or more. The rearrangement joins TRBV28 to TRBJ1-5, with 8 bases matching TRBD1. Looked up from germline, CDR1 is MDHEN and CDR2 is SYDVKM. The ends lost 6 bases at V and 3 bases at J; junction bases unmatched: 7. The CDR3 totals 15 residues. CDR3 sequence reads: CASRPGQVFNQPQHF. Here the CDR3 DNA reads TGTGCCAGCAGGCCGGGACAGGTCTTCAATCAGCCCCAGCATTTT.